This record concerns one T cell receptor beta chain sequence. Sequencing used immunoSEQ multiplex PCR; TCRdb keeps in-frame clones, though not all of them. The sample includes tens of thousands of clones, about 87% of them seen just once. These data come from a study of OX40 agonist ivuxolimab in advanced cancers. The TCR originated in an adult with an advanced solid tumor such as melanoma, head and neck, liver or kidney cancer. The sequencing used CD4+ or CD8+ T cells sorted from blood, collected in a trial of the OX40 agonist ivuxolimab.

The CDR3 sequence is CATSRKGLSTDTQYF. The CDR3 DNA follows: TGTGCCACCAGCCGGAAGGGACTGTCTACAGATACGCAGTATTTT. The chain joins TRBV15 to TRBJ2-3, with a tentative D call TRBD2 (6 bases). This CDR3 is built from 15 residues. The germline V gene has CDR1 LNHNV and CDR2 YYDKDF (reference sequence). V shed 5 bases and J shed 3 bases, with 15 bases lying between them.